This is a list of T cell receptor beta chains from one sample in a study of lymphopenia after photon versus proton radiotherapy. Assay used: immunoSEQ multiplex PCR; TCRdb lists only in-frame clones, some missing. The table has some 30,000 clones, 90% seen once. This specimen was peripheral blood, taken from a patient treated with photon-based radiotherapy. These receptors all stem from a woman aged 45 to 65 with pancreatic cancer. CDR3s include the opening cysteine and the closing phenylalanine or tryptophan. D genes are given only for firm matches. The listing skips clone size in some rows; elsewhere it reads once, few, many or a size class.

CDR3aa: CASSLFRSANYGYTF
CDR3nt: TGTGCCAGCAGCTTGTTCAGGTCCGCTAACTATGGCTACACCTTC
j_gene: TRBJ1-2
d_gene: -
abundance: -
len: 15
v_gene: TRBV5-6

CDR3aa: CASSLDGGSPSTDTQYF
CDR3nt: TGTGCCAGCAGCTTAGACGGCGGGAGTCCGAGCACAGATACGCAGTATTTT
j_gene: TRBJ2-3
d_gene: TRBD2
abundance: -
len: 17
v_gene: TRBV7-8

CDR3aa: CATSPGTGNTGELFF
CDR3nt: TGTGCCACCAGCCCCGGGACAGGAAACACCGGGGAGCTGTTTTTT
j_gene: TRBJ2-2
d_gene: TRBD1
abundance: once
len: 15
v_gene: TRBV15

CDR3aa: CASSLTSGYEQYF
CDR3nt: TGTGCCAGCAGCCTTACTAGCGGCTACGAGCAGTACTTC
j_gene: TRBJ2-7
d_gene: TRBD2
abundance: -
len: 13
v_gene: TRBV9

CDR3aa: CASSLDLTDTQYF
CDR3nt: TGTGCCAGCAGCTTGGACCTCACAGATACGCAGTATTTT
j_gene: TRBJ2-3
d_gene: -
abundance: once
len: 13
v_gene: TRBV7-2

CDR3aa: CASSQDRRGNTIYF
CDR3nt: TGCGCCAGCAGCCAAGACAGGCGTGGAAACACCATATATTTT
j_gene: TRBJ1-3
d_gene: -
abundance: once
len: 14
v_gene: TRBV4-3

CDR3aa: CASSYRPGGLKETQYF
CDR3nt: TGTGCCAGCAGTTACCGCCCAGGGGGCCTGAAAGAGACCCAGTACTTC
j_gene: TRBJ2-5
d_gene: TRBD1
abundance: -
len: 16
v_gene: TRBV6-5

CDR3aa: CAWKGLAGPTDTQYF
CDR3nt: TGTGCCTGGAAAGGGTTAGCGGGACCCACAGATACGCAGTATTTT
j_gene: TRBJ2-3
d_gene: TRBD2
abundance: -
len: 15
v_gene: TRBV30

CDR3aa: CASSIDLETGSKNIQYF
CDR3nt: TGTGCCAGTAGTATAGATCTCGAGACAGGATCCAAAAACATTCAGTACTTC
j_gene: TRBJ2-4
d_gene: -
abundance: -
len: 17
v_gene: TRBV19

CDR3aa: CASSPVPVGGDSYEQYF
CDR3nt: TGTGCCAGCAGTCCTGTGCCCGTGGGCGGAGACAGCTACGAGCAGTACTTC
j_gene: TRBJ2-7
d_gene: -
abundance: -
len: 17
v_gene: TRBV27

CDR3aa: CSAREDQPQHF
CDR3nt: TGCAGTGCTAGAGAAGATCAGCCCCAGCATTTT
j_gene: TRBJ1-5
d_gene: -
abundance: few
len: 11
v_gene: TRBV20-1

CDR3aa: CASSLLGEQGFETQYF
CDR3nt: TGCGCCAGCAGCTTGCTTGGTGAGCAGGGCTTTGAGACCCAGTACTTC
j_gene: TRBJ2-5
d_gene: -
abundance: -
len: 16
v_gene: TRBV5-1

CDR3aa: CSVYRTARTEAFF
CDR3nt: TGCAGCGTTTATCGGACAGCGAGAACTGAAGCTTTCTTT
j_gene: TRBJ1-1
d_gene: -
abundance: few
len: 13
v_gene: TRBV29-1

CDR3aa: CASSLGAYTDTQYF
CDR3nt: TGTGCCAGCAGCTTAGGGGCCTACACAGATACGCAGTATTTT
j_gene: TRBJ2-3
d_gene: -
abundance: once
len: 14
v_gene: TRBV7-2

CDR3aa: CASSQEGGAQATNEKLFF
CDR3nt: TGCGCCAGCAGCCAAGAGGGAGGGGCCCAAGCAACTAATGAAAAACTGTTTTTT
j_gene: TRBJ1-4
d_gene: -
abundance: -
len: 18
v_gene: TRBV4-1

CDR3aa: CARGGTGISNQPQHF
CDR3nt: TGTGCCAGAGGGGGGACAGGAATAAGCAATCAGCCCCAGCATTTT
j_gene: TRBJ1-5
d_gene: TRBD1
abundance: -
len: 15
v_gene: TRBV2

CDR3aa: CSVPRGGQLMNTGELFF
CDR3nt: TGCAGCGTCCCCAGGGGGGGACAACTGATGAACACCGGGGAGCTGTTTTTT
j_gene: TRBJ2-2
d_gene: -
abundance: -
len: 17
v_gene: TRBV29-1

CDR3aa: CATSRGGVKGGNTIYF
CDR3nt: TGTGCCACCAGCAGAGGCGGGGTTAAAGGAGGAAACACCATATATTTT
j_gene: TRBJ1-3
d_gene: -
abundance: -
len: 16
v_gene: TRBV15

CDR3aa: CASSQDFGGEQYF
CDR3nt: TGCGCCAGCAGCCAAGATTTTGGTGGCGAGCAGTACTTC
j_gene: TRBJ2-7
d_gene: -
abundance: -
len: 13
v_gene: TRBV4-3

CDR3aa: CAWSSGGQKETQYF
CDR3nt: TGTGCCTGGAGTAGCGGGGGACAGAAAGAGACCCAGTACTTC
j_gene: TRBJ2-5
d_gene: -
abundance: -
len: 14
v_gene: TRBV30

CDR3aa: CASSSTGNNSPLHF
CDR3nt: TGTGCCAGCAGCTCGACAGGGAATAATTCACCCCTCCACTTT
j_gene: TRBJ1-6
d_gene: TRBD1
abundance: -
len: 14
v_gene: TRBV7-9

CDR3aa: CASSISFPNLGMNEQFF
CDR3nt: TGTGCCAGTAGTATCTCTTTCCCCAACTTAGGGATGAATGAGCAGTTCTTC
j_gene: TRBJ2-1
d_gene: -
abundance: -
len: 17
v_gene: TRBV19

CDR3aa: CASSESQGSGDEQFF
CDR3nt: TGTGCCAGCAGTGAATCCCAGGGCTCGGGTGATGAGCAGTTCTTC
j_gene: TRBJ2-1
d_gene: -
abundance: -
len: 15
v_gene: TRBV2

CDR3aa: CATSLPGEGATSYEQYF
CDR3nt: TGTGCCACCAGCCTCCCGGGTGAGGGGGCCACATCCTACGAGCAGTACTTC
j_gene: TRBJ2-7
d_gene: TRBD1
abundance: -
len: 17
v_gene: TRBV15

CDR3aa: CASSTILEAFF
CDR3nt: TGTGCCAGCAGCACCATCCTGGAAGCTTTCTTT
j_gene: TRBJ1-1
d_gene: -
abundance: -
len: 11
v_gene: TRBV7-9

CDR3aa: CASSEAEGSYEQYF
CDR3nt: TGTGCCAGCAGTGAAGCGGAGGGGAGCTACGAGCAGTACTTC
j_gene: TRBJ2-7
d_gene: -
abundance: -
len: 14
v_gene: TRBV6-1

CDR3aa: CASSLRGLAGAEQFF
CDR3nt: TGTGCCAGCAGCTTGCGGGGACTAGCGGGAGCTGAGCAGTTCTTC
j_gene: TRBJ2-1
d_gene: TRBD2
abundance: once
len: 15
v_gene: TRBV5-8

CDR3aa: CASRIEGRRATNEKLFF
CDR3nt: TGTGCCAGTCGTATCGAGGGACGCCGGGCAACTAATGAAAAACTGTTTTTT
j_gene: TRBJ1-4
d_gene: -
abundance: -
len: 17
v_gene: TRBV19

CDR3aa: CASSLGKGTEAFF
CDR3nt: TGTGCCAGCAGCTTAGGGAAGGGCACTGAAGCTTTCTTT
j_gene: TRBJ1-1
d_gene: -
abundance: -
len: 13
v_gene: TRBV7-2

CDR3aa: CASSEATAGSEQYF
CDR3nt: TGTGCCAGCAGTGAAGCGACAGCGGGATCCGAGCAGTACTTC
j_gene: TRBJ2-7
d_gene: TRBD2
abundance: -
len: 14
v_gene: TRBV6-1

CDR3aa: CASSVNRLAGGPRPDEQFF
CDR3nt: TGTGCCAGCAGCGTAAACAGACTAGCGGGAGGGCCCCGGCCAGATGAGCAGTTCTTC
j_gene: TRBJ2-1
d_gene: TRBD2
abundance: -
len: 19
v_gene: TRBV9

CDR3aa: CATSRPFNEQFF
CDR3nt: TGTGCCACCAGCAGACCGTTCAATGAGCAGTTCTTC
j_gene: TRBJ2-1
d_gene: -
abundance: once
len: 12
v_gene: TRBV15

CDR3aa: CASMAGSNYGYTF
CDR3nt: TGTGCCAGTATGGCAGGGTCGAACTATGGCTACACCTTC
j_gene: TRBJ1-2
d_gene: -
abundance: -
len: 13
v_gene: TRBV19

CDR3aa: CASSISAISGNTIYF
CDR3nt: TGTGCCAGTAGTATATCGGCTATCTCTGGAAACACCATATATTTT
j_gene: TRBJ1-3
d_gene: -
abundance: once
len: 15
v_gene: TRBV19

CDR3aa: CASIGQPGDTEAFF
CDR3nt: TGTGCCAGCATCGGACAGCCCGGGGACACTGAAGCTTTCTTT
j_gene: TRBJ1-1
d_gene: -
abundance: -
len: 14
v_gene: TRBV2

CDR3aa: CASSQDAVKAGGLFF
CDR3nt: TGTGCCAGCAGCCAAGATGCGGTTAAAGCGGGAGGCCTTTTCTTC
j_gene: TRBJ2-1
d_gene: TRBD2
abundance: -
len: 15
v_gene: TRBV14

CDR3aa: CASRSGLSYEQYF
CDR3nt: TGTGCCAGCAGGTCAGGGTTATCCTACGAGCAGTACTTC
j_gene: TRBJ2-7
d_gene: -
abundance: -
len: 13
v_gene: TRBV7-9

CDR3aa: CASSKVRRFYGYTF
CDR3nt: TGTGCCAGCAGCAAAGTACGCCGATTCTATGGCTACACCTTC
j_gene: TRBJ1-2
d_gene: -
abundance: -
len: 14
v_gene: TRBV21-1

CDR3aa: CASSVEAGVHTQYF
CDR3nt: TGTGCCAGCAGCGTAGAAGCGGGAGTTCATACGCAGTATTTT
j_gene: TRBJ2-3
d_gene: TRBD2
abundance: -
len: 14
v_gene: TRBV9

CDR3aa: CASSSRTGGFTNTEAFF
CDR3nt: TGTGCCAGTAGCAGCCGGACAGGGGGCTTTACGAACACTGAAGCTTTCTTT
j_gene: TRBJ1-1
d_gene: TRBD1
abundance: -
len: 17
v_gene: TRBV19

CDR3aa: CASRSPDRGNQPQHF
CDR3nt: TGTGCCAGCAGGTCTCCTGACAGGGGGAATCAGCCCCAGCATTTT
j_gene: TRBJ1-5
d_gene: TRBD1
abundance: -
len: 15
v_gene: TRBV6-1

CDR3aa: CAWSVIGGWEYDYGYTF
CDR3nt: TGTGCCTGGAGTGTAATTGGGGGCTGGGAATATGACTATGGCTACACCTTC
j_gene: TRBJ1-2
d_gene: -
abundance: -
len: 17
v_gene: TRBV30

CDR3aa: CASRPPGADTQYF
CDR3nt: TGTGCCAGCAGACCCCCAGGGGCAGATACGCAGTATTTT
j_gene: TRBJ2-3
d_gene: -
abundance: -
len: 13
v_gene: TRBV13

CDR3aa: CASSPGTSGYNEQFF
CDR3nt: TGCGCCAGCAGCCCCGGGACTAGCGGATACAATGAGCAGTTCTTC
j_gene: TRBJ2-1
d_gene: TRBD2
abundance: -
len: 15
v_gene: TRBV5-1

CDR3aa: CASSVPLAGRTDTQYF
CDR3nt: TGTGCCAGCAGTGTACCCCTAGCGGGGCGCACAGATACGCAGTATTTT
j_gene: TRBJ2-3
d_gene: TRBD2
abundance: once
len: 16
v_gene: TRBV25-1

CDR3aa: CASSPGGPDTGELFF
CDR3nt: TGTGCCAGCAGCCCCGGGGGACCGGACACCGGGGAGCTGTTTTTT
j_gene: TRBJ2-2
d_gene: -
abundance: -
len: 15
v_gene: TRBV5-4

CDR3aa: CASCRVGGLSEQFF
CDR3nt: TGTGCCAGCTGCCGCGTTGGGGGGCTAAGTGAGCAGTTCTTC
j_gene: TRBJ2-1
d_gene: -
abundance: few
len: 14
v_gene: TRBV27

CDR3aa: CASSGDFGSNTGELFF
CDR3nt: TGTGCCAGCAGCGGTGATTTTGGATCGAACACCGGGGAGCTGTTTTTT
j_gene: TRBJ2-2
d_gene: -
abundance: -
len: 16
v_gene: TRBV9

CDR3aa: CASSDRGSTYEQYF
CDR3nt: TGTGCCAGCAGTGACAGGGGATCTACCTACGAGCAGTACTTC
j_gene: TRBJ2-7
d_gene: TRBD1
abundance: -
len: 14
v_gene: TRBV19

CDR3aa: CASNVRAGDNQPQHF
CDR3nt: TGTGCCAGTAACGTAAGGGCAGGGGATAATCAGCCCCAGCATTTT
j_gene: TRBJ1-5
d_gene: -
abundance: once
len: 15
v_gene: TRBV19

CDR3aa: CASSLSILAGGPNEQFF
CDR3nt: TGTGCCAGCAGTCTTAGCATACTAGCGGGAGGGCCCAATGAGCAGTTCTTC
j_gene: TRBJ2-1
d_gene: TRBD2
abundance: -
len: 17
v_gene: TRBV28

CDR3aa: CASRDLQDGYTF
CDR3nt: TGTGCCAGCAGAGACCTCCAAGATGGCTACACCTTC
j_gene: TRBJ1-2
d_gene: -
abundance: -
len: 12
v_gene: TRBV6-6

CDR3aa: CASSLGGLAGAAQYF
CDR3nt: TGTGCCAGCAGCTTAGGGGGACTAGCGGGAGCGGCGCAGTACTTC
j_gene: TRBJ2-7
d_gene: TRBD2
abundance: once
len: 15
v_gene: TRBV11-2

CDR3aa: CATSPGGQPQHF
CDR3nt: TGTGCCACCAGCCCCGGGGGGCAGCCCCAGCATTTT
j_gene: TRBJ1-5
d_gene: -
abundance: -
len: 12
v_gene: TRBV15

CDR3aa: CASSPRAGYNEQFF
CDR3nt: TGTGCCAGCAGCCCCCGCGCGGGCTACAATGAGCAGTTCTTC
j_gene: TRBJ2-1
d_gene: -
abundance: -
len: 14
v_gene: TRBV5-8

CDR3aa: CASSHTTTDPSGANVLTF
CDR3nt: TGCGCCAGCAGTCACACAACGACGGATCCCTCTGGGGCCAACGTCCTGACTTTC
j_gene: TRBJ2-6
d_gene: -
abundance: -
len: 18
v_gene: TRBV23-1

CDR3aa: CASSLSSIHEQYF
CDR3nt: TGTGCCAGCAGTTTATCGAGCATCCACGAGCAGTACTTC
j_gene: TRBJ2-7
d_gene: -
abundance: -
len: 13
v_gene: TRBV27